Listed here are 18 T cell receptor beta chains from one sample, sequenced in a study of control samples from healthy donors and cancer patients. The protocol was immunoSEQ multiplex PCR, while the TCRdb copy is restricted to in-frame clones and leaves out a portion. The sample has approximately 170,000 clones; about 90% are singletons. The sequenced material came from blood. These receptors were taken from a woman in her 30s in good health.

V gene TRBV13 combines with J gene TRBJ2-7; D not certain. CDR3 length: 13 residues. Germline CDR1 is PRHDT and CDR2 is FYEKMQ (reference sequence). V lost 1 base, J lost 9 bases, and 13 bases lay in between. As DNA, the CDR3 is TGTGCCAGCAGCTTAGTCCGGGCAGGTGGGCAGTACTTC. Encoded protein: CASSLVRAGGQYF.

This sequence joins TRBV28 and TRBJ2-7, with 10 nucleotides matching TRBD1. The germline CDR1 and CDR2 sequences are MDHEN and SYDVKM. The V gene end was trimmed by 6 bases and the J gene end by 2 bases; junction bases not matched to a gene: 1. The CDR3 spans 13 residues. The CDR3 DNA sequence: TGTGCCAGCAGGGGACAGGGGCCCTACGAGCAGTACTTC. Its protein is CASRGQGPYEQYF.

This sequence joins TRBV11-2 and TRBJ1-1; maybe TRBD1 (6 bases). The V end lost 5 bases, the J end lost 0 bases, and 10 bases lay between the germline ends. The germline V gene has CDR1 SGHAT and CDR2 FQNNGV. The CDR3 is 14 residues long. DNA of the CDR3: TGTGCCAGCAGCGATACAGGGATGAACACTGAAGCTTTCTTT. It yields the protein CASSDTGMNTEAFF.

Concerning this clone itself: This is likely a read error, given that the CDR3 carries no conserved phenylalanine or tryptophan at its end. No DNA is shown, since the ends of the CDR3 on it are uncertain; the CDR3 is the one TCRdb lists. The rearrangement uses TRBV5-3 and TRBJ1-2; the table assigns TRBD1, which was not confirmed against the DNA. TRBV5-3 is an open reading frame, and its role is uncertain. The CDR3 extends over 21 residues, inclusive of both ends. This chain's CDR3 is CARSLTLALQVYGYTFRYGYH.

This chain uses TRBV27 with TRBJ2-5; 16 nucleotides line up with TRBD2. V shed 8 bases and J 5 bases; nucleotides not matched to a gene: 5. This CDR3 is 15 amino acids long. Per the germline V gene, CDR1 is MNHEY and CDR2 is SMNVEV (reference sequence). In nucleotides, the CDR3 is TGTGCCAGCGGGACTAGCGGGAGGGCCCGGGAGACCCAGTACTTC. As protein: CASGTSGRARETQYF.

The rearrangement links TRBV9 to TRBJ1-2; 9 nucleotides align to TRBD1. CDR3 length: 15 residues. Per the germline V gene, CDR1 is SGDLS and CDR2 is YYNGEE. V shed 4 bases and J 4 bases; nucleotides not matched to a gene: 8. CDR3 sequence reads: CASSMRDRESYGYTF. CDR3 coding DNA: TGTGCCAGCAGCATGAGGGACAGGGAGAGCTATGGCTACACCTTC.

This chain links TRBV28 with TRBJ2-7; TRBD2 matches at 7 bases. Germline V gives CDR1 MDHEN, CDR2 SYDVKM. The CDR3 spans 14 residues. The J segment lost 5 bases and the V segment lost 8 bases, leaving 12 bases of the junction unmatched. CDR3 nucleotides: TGTGCCAGCGAACCGAGCGGGGCCATAGACGAGCAGTACTTC. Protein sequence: CASEPSGAIDEQYF.

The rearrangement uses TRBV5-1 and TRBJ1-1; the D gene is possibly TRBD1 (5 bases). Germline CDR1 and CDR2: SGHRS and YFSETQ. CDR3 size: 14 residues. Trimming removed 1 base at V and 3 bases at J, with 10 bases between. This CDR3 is CASSLRGEYTEAFF. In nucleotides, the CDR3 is TGCGCCAGCAGCTTGAGGGGTGAGTACACTGAAGCTTTCTTT.

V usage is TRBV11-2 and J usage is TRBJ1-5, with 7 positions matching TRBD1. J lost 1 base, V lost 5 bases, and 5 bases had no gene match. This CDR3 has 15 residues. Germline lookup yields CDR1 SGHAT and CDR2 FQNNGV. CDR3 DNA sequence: TGTGCCAGCAGCCCCGAAGGGGGCAGCAATCAGCCCCAGCATTTT. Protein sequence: CASSPEGGSNQPQHF.

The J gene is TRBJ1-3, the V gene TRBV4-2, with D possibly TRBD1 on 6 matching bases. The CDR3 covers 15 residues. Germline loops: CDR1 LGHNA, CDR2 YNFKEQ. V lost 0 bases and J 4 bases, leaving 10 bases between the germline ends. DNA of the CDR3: TGTGCCAGCAGCCAAGACAGGGGCCGCGGAAACACCATATATTTT. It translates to CASSQDRGRGNTIYF.

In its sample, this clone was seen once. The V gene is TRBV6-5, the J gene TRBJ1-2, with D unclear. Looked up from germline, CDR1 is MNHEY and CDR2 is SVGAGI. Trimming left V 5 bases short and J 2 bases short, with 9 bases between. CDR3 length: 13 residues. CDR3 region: CASSPGFNYGYTF. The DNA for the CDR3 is TGTGCCAGCAGTCCTGGATTCAACTATGGCTACACCTTC.

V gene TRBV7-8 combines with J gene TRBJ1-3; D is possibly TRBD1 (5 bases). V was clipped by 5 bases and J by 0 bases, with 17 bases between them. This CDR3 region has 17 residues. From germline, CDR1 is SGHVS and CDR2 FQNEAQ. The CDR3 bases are TGTGCCAGCAGCCTACCCCGGGACGCCCGCTCTGGAAACACCATATATTTT. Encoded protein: CASSLPRDARSGNTIYF. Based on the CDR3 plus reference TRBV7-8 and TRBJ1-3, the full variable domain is GAGVSQSPRYKVAKRGQDVALRCDPISGHVSLFWYQQALGQGPEFLTYFQNEAQLDKSGLPSDRFFAERPEGSVSTLKIQRTQQEDSAVYLCASSLPRDARSGNTIYFGEGSWLTVV.

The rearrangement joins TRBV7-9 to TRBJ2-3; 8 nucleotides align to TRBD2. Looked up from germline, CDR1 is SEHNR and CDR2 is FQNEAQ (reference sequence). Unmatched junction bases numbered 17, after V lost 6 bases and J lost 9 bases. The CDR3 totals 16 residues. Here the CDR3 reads CASSLTGLGVGNTQYF. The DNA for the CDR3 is TGTGCCAGCAGTCTTACGGGACTAGGAGTAGGGAACACGCAGTATTTT.

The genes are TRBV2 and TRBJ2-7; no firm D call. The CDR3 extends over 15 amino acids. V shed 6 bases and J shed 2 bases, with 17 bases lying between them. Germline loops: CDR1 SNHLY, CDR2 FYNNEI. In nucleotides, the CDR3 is TGTGCCAGCAGCGTTAGCATGGCCGAGGCCTACGAGCAGTACTTC. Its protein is CASSVSMAEAYEQYF.

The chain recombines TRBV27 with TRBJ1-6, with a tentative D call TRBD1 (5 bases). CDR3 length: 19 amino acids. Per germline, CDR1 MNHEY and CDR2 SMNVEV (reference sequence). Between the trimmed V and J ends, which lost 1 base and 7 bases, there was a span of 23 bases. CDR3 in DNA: TGTGCCAGCAGTTTATTCAGTTTCAGGGCTACCGCCCCGAATTCACCCCTCCACTTT. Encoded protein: CASSLFSFRATAPNSPLHF.

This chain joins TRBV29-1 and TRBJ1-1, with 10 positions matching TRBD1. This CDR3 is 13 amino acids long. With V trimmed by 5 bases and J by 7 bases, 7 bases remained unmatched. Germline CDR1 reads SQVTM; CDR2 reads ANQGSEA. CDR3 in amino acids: CSVTQTGGGEAFF. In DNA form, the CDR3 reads TGCAGCGTTACACAGACAGGGGGCGGTGAAGCTTTCTTT.

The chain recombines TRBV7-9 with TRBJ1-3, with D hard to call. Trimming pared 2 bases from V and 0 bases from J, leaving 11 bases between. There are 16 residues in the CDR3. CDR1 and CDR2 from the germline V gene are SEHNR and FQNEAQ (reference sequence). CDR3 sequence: CASSLPFTVSGNTIYF. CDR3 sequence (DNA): TGTGCCAGCAGCTTACCCTTTACAGTCTCTGGAAACACCATATATTTT.

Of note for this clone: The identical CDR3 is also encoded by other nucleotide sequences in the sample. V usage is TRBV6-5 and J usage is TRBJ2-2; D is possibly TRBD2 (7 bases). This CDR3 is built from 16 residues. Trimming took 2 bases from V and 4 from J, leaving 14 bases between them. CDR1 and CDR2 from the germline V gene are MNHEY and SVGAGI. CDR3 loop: CASSYGGGPGTGELFF. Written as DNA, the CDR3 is TGTGCCAGCAGTTACGGCGGGGGCCCGGGCACCGGGGAGCTGTTTTTT.